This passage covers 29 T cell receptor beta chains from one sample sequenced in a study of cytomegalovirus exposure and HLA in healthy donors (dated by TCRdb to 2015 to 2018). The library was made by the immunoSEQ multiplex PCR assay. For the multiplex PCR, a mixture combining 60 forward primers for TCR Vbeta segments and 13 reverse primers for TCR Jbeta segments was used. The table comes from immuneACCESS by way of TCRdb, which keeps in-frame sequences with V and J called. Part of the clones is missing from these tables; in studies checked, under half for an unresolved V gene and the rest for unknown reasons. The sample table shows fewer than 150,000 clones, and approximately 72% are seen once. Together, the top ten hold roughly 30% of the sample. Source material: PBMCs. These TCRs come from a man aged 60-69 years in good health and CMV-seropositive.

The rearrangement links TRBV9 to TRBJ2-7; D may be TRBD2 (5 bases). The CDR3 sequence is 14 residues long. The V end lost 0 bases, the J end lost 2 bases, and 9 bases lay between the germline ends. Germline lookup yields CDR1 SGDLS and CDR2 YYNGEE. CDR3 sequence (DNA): TGTGCCAGCAGCGTAGGGACTCACCCCTACGAGCAGTACTTC. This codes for CASSVGTHPYEQYF.

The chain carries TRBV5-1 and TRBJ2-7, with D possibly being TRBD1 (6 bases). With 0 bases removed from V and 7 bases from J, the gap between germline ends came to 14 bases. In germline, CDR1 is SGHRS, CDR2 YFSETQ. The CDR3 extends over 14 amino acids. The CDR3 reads CASSLEVGGQEQYF. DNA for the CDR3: TGCGCCAGCAGCTTGGAGGTAGGGGGTCAGGAGCAGTACTTC.

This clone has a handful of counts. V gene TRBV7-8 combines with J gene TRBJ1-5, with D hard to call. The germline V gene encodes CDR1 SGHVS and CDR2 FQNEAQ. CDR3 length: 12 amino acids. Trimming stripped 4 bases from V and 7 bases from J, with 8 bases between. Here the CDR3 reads CASSSLTQPQHF. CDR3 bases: TGTGCCAGCAGCTCGCTTACACAGCCCCAGCATTTT.

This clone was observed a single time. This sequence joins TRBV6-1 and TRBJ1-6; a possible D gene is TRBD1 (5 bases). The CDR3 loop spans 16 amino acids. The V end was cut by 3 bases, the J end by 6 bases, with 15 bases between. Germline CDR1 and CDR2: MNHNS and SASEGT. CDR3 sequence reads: CASSESRRVINSPLHF. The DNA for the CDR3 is TGTGCCAGCAGTGAGTCGCGCAGGGTTATTAATTCACCCCTCCACTTT.

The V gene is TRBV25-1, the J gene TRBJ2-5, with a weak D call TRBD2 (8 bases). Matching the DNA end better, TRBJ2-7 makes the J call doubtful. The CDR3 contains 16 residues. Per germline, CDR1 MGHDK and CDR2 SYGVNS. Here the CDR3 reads CAPGGGVQNYSYEQYF. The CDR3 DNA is TGTGCCCCGGGAGGGGGCGTCCAAAATTACTCCTACGAGCAGTACTTC.

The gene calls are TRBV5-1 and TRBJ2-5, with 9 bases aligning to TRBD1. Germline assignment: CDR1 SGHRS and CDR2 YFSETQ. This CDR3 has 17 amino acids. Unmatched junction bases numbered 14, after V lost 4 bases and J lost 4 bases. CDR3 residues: CASSITTGGARRETQYF. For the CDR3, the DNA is TGCGCCAGCAGCATTACGACAGGGGGTGCGAGACGAGAGACCCAGTACTTC.

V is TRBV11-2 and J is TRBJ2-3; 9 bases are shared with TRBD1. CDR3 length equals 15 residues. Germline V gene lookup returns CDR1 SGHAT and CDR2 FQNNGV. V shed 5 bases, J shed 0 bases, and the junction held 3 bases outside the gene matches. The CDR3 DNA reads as TGTGCCAGCAGCCAGGACAGGGGTAGCACAGATACGCAGTATTTT. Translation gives CASSQDRGSTDTQYF.

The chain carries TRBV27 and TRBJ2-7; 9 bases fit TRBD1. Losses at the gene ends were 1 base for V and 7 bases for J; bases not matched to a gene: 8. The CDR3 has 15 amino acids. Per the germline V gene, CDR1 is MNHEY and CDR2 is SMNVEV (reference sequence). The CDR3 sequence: CASSLYPRDREEQYF. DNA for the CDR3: TGTGCCAGCAGTTTATACCCCCGGGACAGGGAAGAGCAGTACTTC.

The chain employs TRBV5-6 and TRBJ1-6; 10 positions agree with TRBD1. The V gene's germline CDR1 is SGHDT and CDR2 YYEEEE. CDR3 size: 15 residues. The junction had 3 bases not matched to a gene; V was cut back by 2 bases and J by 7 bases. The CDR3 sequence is CASSFDRGPNSPLHF. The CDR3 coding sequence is TGTGCCAGCAGCTTCGACAGGGGGCCGAATTCACCCCTCCACTTT. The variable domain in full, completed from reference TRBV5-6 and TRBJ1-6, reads DAGVTQSPTHLIKTRGQQVTLRCSPKSGHDTVSWYQQALGQGPQFIFQYYEEEERQRGNFPDRFSGHQFPNYSSELNVNALLLGDSALYLCASSFDRGPNSPLHFGNGTRLTVT.

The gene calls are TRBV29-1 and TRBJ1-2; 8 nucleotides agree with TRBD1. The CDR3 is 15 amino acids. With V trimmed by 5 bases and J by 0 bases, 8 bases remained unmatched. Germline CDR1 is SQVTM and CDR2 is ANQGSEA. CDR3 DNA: TGCAGCGTTTCTCAGGACAGGGTAACTAACTATGGCTACACCTTC. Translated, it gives CSVSQDRVTNYGYTF.

This chain's CDR3 is CASSIGGYEQYF. The CDR3 DNA is TGCGCCAGCAGCATAGGAGGCTACGAGCAGTACTTC. This chain joins TRBV5-1 and TRBJ2-7; tentative D call: TRBD2 (5 bases). The ends were cut back, 4 bases at V and 3 bases at J, with 8 bases in the middle. Germline assignment: CDR1 SGHRS and CDR2 YFSETQ. The length of the CDR3 is 12 residues.

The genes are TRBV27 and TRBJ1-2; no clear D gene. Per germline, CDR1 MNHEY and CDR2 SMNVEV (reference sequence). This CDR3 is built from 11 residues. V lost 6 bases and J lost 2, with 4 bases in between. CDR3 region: CASSPNYGYTF. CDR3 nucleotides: TGTGCCAGCAGCCCGAACTATGGCTACACCTTC.

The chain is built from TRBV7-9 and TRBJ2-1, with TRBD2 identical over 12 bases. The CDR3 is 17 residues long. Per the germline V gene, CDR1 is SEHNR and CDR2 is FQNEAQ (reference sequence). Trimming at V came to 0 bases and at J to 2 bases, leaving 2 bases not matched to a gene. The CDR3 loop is CASSLARTSGTYNEQFF. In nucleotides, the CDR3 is TGTGCCAGCAGCTTAGCGAGGACTAGCGGGACCTACAATGAGCAGTTCTTC.

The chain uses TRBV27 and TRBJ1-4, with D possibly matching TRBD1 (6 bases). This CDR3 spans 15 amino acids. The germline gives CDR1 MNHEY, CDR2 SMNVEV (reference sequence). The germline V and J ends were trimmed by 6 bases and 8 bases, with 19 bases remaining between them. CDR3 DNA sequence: TGTGCCAGCAGATCTGGGAAGGGGGTTTGGGAAAAACTGTTTTTT. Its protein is CASRSGKGVWEKLFF.

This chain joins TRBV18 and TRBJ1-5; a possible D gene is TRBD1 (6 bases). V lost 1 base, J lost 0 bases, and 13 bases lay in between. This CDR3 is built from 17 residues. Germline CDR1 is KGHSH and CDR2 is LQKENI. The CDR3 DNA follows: TGTGCCAGCTCACCACTATCGGGGACATATAGCAATCAGCCCCAGCATTTT. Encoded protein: CASSPLSGTYSNQPQHF.

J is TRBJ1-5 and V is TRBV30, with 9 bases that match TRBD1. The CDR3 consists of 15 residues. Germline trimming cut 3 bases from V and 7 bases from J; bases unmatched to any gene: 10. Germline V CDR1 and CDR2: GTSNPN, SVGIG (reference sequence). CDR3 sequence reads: CAWRQGAASVQPQHF. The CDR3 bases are TGTGCCTGGAGACAGGGGGCAGCTTCGGTACAGCCCCAGCATTTT.

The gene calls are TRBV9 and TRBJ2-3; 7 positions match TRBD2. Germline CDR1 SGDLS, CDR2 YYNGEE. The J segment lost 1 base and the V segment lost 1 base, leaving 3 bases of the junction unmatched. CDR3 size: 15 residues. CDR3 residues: CASSVISGGTDTQYF. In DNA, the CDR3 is TGTGCCAGCAGCGTAATCAGCGGGGGCACAGATACGCAGTATTTT.

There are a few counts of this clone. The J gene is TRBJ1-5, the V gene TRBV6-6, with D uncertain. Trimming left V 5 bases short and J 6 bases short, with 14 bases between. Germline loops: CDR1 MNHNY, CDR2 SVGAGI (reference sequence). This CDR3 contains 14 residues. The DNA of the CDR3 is TGTGCCAGCAGTCCTAGCGCGGTAGGTCAGCCCCAGCATTTT. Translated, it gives CASSPSAVGQPQHF.

CDR3 sequence reads: CASRQGLQETQYF. CDR3 coding DNA: TGCGCCAGCAGGCAGGGACTGCAAGAGACCCAGTACTTC. This chain links TRBV4-1 with TRBJ2-5, with D perhaps TRBD2 (6 bases). The germline V and J ends were trimmed by 6 bases and 2 bases, with 10 bases remaining between them. The CDR3 loop spans 13 amino acids. The germline gives CDR1 MGHRA, CDR2 YSYEKL.

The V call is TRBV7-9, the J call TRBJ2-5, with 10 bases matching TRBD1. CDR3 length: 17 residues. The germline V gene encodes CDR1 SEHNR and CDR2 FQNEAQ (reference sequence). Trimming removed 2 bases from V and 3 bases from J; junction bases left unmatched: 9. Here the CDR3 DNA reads TGTGCCAGCAGCTTATTCCCCCGGGACAGGGGAGAAGAGACCCAGTACTTC. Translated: CASSLFPRDRGEETQYF.

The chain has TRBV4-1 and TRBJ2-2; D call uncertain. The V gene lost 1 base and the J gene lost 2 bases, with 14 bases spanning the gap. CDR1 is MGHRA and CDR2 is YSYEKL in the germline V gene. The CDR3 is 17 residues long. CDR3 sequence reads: CASSQALLSRNTGELFF. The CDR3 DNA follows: TGCGCCAGCAGCCAAGCGTTGCTTTCGAGAAACACCGGGGAGCTGTTTTTT.

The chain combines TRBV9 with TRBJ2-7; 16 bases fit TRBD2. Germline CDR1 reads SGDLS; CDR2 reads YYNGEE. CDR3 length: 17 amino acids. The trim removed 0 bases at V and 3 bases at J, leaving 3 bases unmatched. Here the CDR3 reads CASSVGGLAGGFYEQYF. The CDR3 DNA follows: TGTGCCAGCAGCGTAGGGGGACTAGCGGGGGGGTTCTACGAGCAGTACTTC.

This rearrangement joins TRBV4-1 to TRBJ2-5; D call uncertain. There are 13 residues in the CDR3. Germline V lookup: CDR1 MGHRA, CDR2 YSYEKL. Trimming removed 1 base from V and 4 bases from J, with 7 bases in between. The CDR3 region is CASSQASRETQYF. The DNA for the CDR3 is TGCGCCAGCAGCCAAGCGAGTCGAGAGACCCAGTACTTC.

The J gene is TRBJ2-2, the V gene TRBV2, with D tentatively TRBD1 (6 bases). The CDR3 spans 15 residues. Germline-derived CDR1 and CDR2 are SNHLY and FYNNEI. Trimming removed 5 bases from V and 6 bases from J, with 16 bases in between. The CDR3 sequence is CASSLKQGVPGELFF. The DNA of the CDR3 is TGTGCCAGCAGTTTAAAACAGGGCGTACCCGGGGAGCTGTTTTTT.

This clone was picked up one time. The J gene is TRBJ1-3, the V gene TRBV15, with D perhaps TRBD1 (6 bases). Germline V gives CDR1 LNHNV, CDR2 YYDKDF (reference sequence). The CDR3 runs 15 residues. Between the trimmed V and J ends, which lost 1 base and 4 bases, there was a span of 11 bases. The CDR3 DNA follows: TGTGCCACCAGCAGAGCACAGGGTGCCGGAAACACCATATATTTT. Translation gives CATSRAQGAGNTIYF.

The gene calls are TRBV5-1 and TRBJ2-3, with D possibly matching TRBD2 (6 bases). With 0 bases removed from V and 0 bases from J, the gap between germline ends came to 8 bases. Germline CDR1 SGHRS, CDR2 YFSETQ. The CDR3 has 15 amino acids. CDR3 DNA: TGCGCCAGCAGCTTGGAAGGGAGGAGCACAGATACGCAGTATTTT. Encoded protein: CASSLEGRSTDTQYF.

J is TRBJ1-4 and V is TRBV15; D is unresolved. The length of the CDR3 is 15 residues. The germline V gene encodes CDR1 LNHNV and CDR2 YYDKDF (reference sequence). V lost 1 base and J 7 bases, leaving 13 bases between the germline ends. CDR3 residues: CATSRGQPESEKLFF. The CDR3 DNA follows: TGTGCCACCAGCAGAGGCCAGCCGGAGAGTGAAAAACTGTTTTTT. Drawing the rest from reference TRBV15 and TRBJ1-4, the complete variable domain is DAMVIQNPRYQVTQFGKPVTLSCSQTLNHNVMYWYQQKSSQAPKLLFHYYDKDFNNEADTPDNFQSRRPNTSFCFLDIRSPGLGDTAMYLCATSRGQPESEKLFFGSGTQLSVL.

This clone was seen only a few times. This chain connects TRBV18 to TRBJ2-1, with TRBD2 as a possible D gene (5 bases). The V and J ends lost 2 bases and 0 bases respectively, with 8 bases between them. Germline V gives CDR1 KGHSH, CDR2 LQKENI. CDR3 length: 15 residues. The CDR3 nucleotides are TGTGCCAGCTCACCAAGTAGCGTCTCCTACAATGAGCAGTTCTTC. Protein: CASSPSSVSYNEQFF.

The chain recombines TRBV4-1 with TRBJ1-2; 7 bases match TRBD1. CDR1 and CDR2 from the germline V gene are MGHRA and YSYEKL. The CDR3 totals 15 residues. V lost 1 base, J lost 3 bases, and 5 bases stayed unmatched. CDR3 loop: CASSQGQTGYYGYTF. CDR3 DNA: TGCGCCAGCAGCCAAGGGCAGACAGGGTACTATGGCTACACCTTC.